Each of the 25 T cell receptor beta chains below was sequenced from the same sample in a study of T cell repertoires in cytomegalovirus infection. In TCRdb, the reads were re-called with MiXCR into one record per CDR3 protein. The data contain 480,000 or so distinct CDR3 sequences, 11% of them singletons. The sequencing sample was made of PBMCs. Every receptor here comes from a human donor in good health (CMV status not recorded). Some clones in this sample may be carry-over from other donors' samples.

This clonotype showed up many times. V gene TRBV7-2 combines with J gene TRBJ2-2; D may be TRBD2 (7 bases). The CDR3 sequence is 12 residues long. Germline V lookup: CDR1 SGHTA, CDR2 FQGNSA. CDR3 region: CGGGASTGELFF. Written as DNA, the CDR3 is TGTGGGGGGGGCGCCAGCACCGGGGAGCTGTTTTTT. Full variable domain (rest looked up from reference TRBV7-2 and TRBJ2-2): GAGVSQSPSNKVTEKGKDVELRCDPISGHTALYWYRQSLGQGLEFLIYFQGNSAPDKSGLPSDRFSAERTGGSVSTLTIQRTQQEDSAVYLCGGGASTGELFFGEGSRLTVL.

In its sample, this clonotype was seen many times. The gene calls are TRBV10-3 and TRBJ1-2, with D possibly being TRBD1 (6 bases). Looked up from germline, CDR1 is ENHRY and CDR2 is SYGVKD. V was cut by 3 bases and J by 0 bases, with 14 bases left in between. The CDR3 contains 16 residues. The CDR3 loop is CAISDNIGGANYGYTF. The CDR3 nucleotides are TGTGCCATCAGTGACAACATAGGGGGGGCTAACTATGGCTACACCTTC.

This clonotype has just a few counts. This chain links TRBV6-2 or TRBV6-3 with TRBJ2-7; 9 nucleotides align to TRBD2. The CDR3 extends over 15 amino acids. With V trimmed by 2 bases and J by 5 bases, 7 bases remained unmatched. Germline CDR1 is MNHEY and CDR2 is SVGEGT. The CDR3 here is CASSYPLAGEDEQYF. CDR3 sequence (DNA): TGTGCCAGCAGTTACCCCTTAGCGGGAGAAGACGAGCAGTACTTC.

This clonotype has ten or more counts. The chain links TRBV12-3 or TRBV12-4 to TRBJ1-1; possibly TRBD1 for D (5 bases). This CDR3 region has 15 residues. The V end lost 7 bases, the J end lost 11 bases, and 26 bases lay between the germline ends. CDR3 in amino acids: CASTLEGSGPSSAFF. The CDR3 DNA follows: TGTGCCAGCACCTTAGAAGGGTCGGGGCCCAGCTCGGCTTTCTTT.

Ten or more counts support this clonotype. The chain employs TRBV12-3 or TRBV12-4 and TRBJ2-1, with 7 bases identical to TRBD1. Trimming at V came to 4 bases and at J to 15 bases, leaving 12 bases not matched to a gene. This CDR3 has 13 amino acids. This CDR3 is CASSWAQGDPRFF. CDR3 DNA sequence: TGTGCCAGCAGTTGGGCCCAGGGGGATCCAAGGTTCTTC.

Many counts were recorded for this clonotype. One end of the junction varies from germline; a read error may be responsible. The rearrangement links TRBV6-6 to TRBJ2-7; 10 nucleotides agree with TRBD1. Germline assignment: CDR1 MNHNY and CDR2 SVGAGI (reference sequence). This CDR3 region has 15 residues. The DNA for the CDR3 is TGTGCCAGCATTTACACGGGACAGGGGACGTACGAGCAGTACTTC. It yields the protein CASIYTGQGTYEQYF.

This clonotype was detected a few times. V and J are TRBV3-1 and TRBJ1-1; 7 positions agree with TRBD1. The J segment lost 0 bases and the V segment lost 1 base, leaving 5 bases of the junction unmatched. CDR1 is LGHDT, CDR2 YNNKEL, per germline (reference sequence). The CDR3 length is 16 residues. This CDR3 reads CASSQAPTGVNTEAFF. The DNA of the CDR3 is TGTGCCAGCAGCCAAGCCCCCACAGGGGTGAACACTGAAGCTTTCTTT.

This clonotype was counted a few times. The V gene is TRBV3-1, the J gene TRBJ2-1; D is ambiguous. Germline assignment: CDR1 LGHDT and CDR2 YNNKEL (reference sequence). The length of the CDR3 is 15 residues. The V end lost 0 bases, the J end lost 5 bases, and 11 bases lay between the germline ends. As DNA, the CDR3 is TGTGCCAGCAGCCAAGATCTCGGGCCCAACAATGAGCAGTTCTTC. This gives the protein CASSQDLGPNNEQFF.

There are a few counts of this clonotype. V is TRBV9 and J is TRBJ1-2, with D maybe TRBD1 (6 bases). The CDR3 length is 20 residues. CDR1 is SGDLS and CDR2 is YYNGEE in the germline V gene. V was trimmed by 0 bases and J by 1 base, leaving 25 bases between them. Here the CDR3 reads CASSVAGGGGPNPLNYGYTF. DNA of the CDR3: TGTGCCAGCAGCGTAGCTGGCGGGGGGGGCCCTAACCCCCTTAACTATGGCTACACCTTC.

This clonotype was seen many times. The V and J genes are TRBV28 and TRBJ1-4, with 9 bases aligning to TRBD1. The ends lost 8 bases at V and 5 bases at J; junction bases unmatched: 6. The CDR3 spans 14 residues. The V gene's germline CDR1 is MDHEN and CDR2 SYDVKM. CDR3 amino acids: CASCYGTGNEKLFF. CDR3 DNA: TGTGCCAGCTGTTACGGGACAGGGAATGAAAAACTGTTTTTT.

Ten or more counts support this clonotype. CDR3 loop: CASSYRRGETQYF. In nucleotides, the CDR3 is TGTGCCAGCAGTTACCGCAGAGGAGAGACCCAGTACTTC. The chain uses TRBV6-5 and TRBJ2-5; D remains unclear. V shed 2 bases and J shed 4 bases, with 8 bases lying between them. Germline CDR1 MNHEY, CDR2 SVGAGI. The CDR3 is 13 amino acids.

There are many counts of this clonotype. The chain links TRBV7-9 to TRBJ1-5; D remains ambiguous. Trimming removed 3 bases at V and 3 bases at J, with 9 bases between. Germline loops: CDR1 SEHNR, CDR2 FQNEAQ (reference sequence). This CDR3 is 14 amino acids long. The CDR3 DNA reads as TGTGCCAGCAGCTTGGGTGGCCTCAATCAGCCCCAGCATTTT. This encodes CASSLGGLNQPQHF.

This clonotype was picked up many times. V and J are TRBV10-3 and TRBJ2-3; no definite D call. Germline assignment: CDR1 ENHRY and CDR2 SYGVKD. This CDR3 has 14 residues. Trimming cost V 11 bases and J 0 bases, with 15 bases left between them. The DNA of the CDR3 is TGTGCCGCCAGAGGAGCGCCTAGCACAGATACGCAGTATTTT. Protein: CAARGAPSTDTQYF.

This clonotype was counted ten times or more. This chain links TRBV5-1 with TRBJ1-1; possible D gene TRBD1, 6 bases. There are 15 residues in the CDR3. Trimming removed 4 bases at V and 1 base at J, with 14 bases between. Per germline, CDR1 SGHRS and CDR2 YFSETQ. CDR3 sequence (DNA): TGCGCCAGCAGCGTTGTTAGGGGGGGGAACACTGAAGCTTTCTTT. This encodes CASSVVRGGNTEAFF.

This clonotype occurred many times. V gene TRBV28 combines with J gene TRBJ2-7; 8 bases align to TRBD1. The CDR3 spans 14 residues. The germline V gene has CDR1 MDHEN and CDR2 SYDVKM. J lost 5 bases, V lost 5 bases, and 8 bases had no gene match. The CDR3 bases are TGTGCCAGCAGTCCTTGGACAGGGAACGACGAGCAGTACTTC. Translation: CASSPWTGNDEQYF. The whole variable domain, remainder taken from reference TRBV28 and TRBJ2-7, is DVKVTQSSRYLVKRTGEKVFLECVQDMDHENMFWYRQDPGLGLRLIYFSYDVKMKEKGDIPEGYSVSREKKERFSLILESASTNQTSMYLCASSPWTGNDEQYFGPGTRLTVT.

This clonotype was counted many times. The chain combines TRBV7-7 with TRBJ2-7; D may be TRBD1 (6 bases). V was clipped by 5 bases and J by 0 bases, with 11 bases between them. CDR1 is SSHAT, CDR2 FNYEAQ, per germline (reference sequence). The CDR3 extends over 14 amino acids. The CDR3 nucleotides read TGTGCCAGCAGCCGGACAGTAGCCTCCTACGAGCAGTACTTC. Translating it yields CASSRTVASYEQYF.

This clonotype was seen at least ten times. The genes are TRBV7-9 and TRBJ2-1, with D maybe TRBD1 (6 bases). V was shortened by 5 bases and J by 7 bases, with 15 bases between the two germline ends. Germline loops: CDR1 SEHNR, CDR2 FQNEAQ (reference sequence). This CDR3 region has 14 residues. The CDR3 protein is CASSPRQEVNEQFF. The CDR3 nucleotides are TGTGCCAGCAGCCCACGACAGGAGGTGAATGAGCAGTTCTTC. The full variable domain, with the rest looked up from reference TRBV7-9 and TRBJ2-1, is DTGVSQNPRHKITKRGQNVTFRCDPISEHNRLYWYRQTLGQGPEFLTYFQNEAQLEKSRLLSDRFSAERPKGSFSTLEIQRTEQGDSAMYLCASSPRQEVNEQFFGPGTRLTVL.

This clonotype was found many times. The rearrangement joins TRBV29-1 to TRBJ2-2; D is perhaps TRBD2 (6 bases). The CDR3 is 12 amino acids. CDR1 and CDR2 (germline): SQVTM, ANQGSEA. V dropped 4 bases and J dropped 5 bases, with 8 bases sitting between them. The CDR3 is CSVVGGTGELFF. In nucleotides, the CDR3 is TGCAGCGTTGTGGGGGGTACCGGGGAGCTGTTTTTT.

This clonotype showed up many times. This chain connects TRBV7-9 to TRBJ2-4; D possibly uses TRBD1 or TRBD2 (5 bases each). Germline values: CDR1 SEHNR, CDR2 FQNEAQ (reference sequence). The germline V and J ends were trimmed by 0 bases and 7 bases, with 10 bases remaining between them. The CDR3 spans 14 residues. CDR3 amino acids: CASSLAGDGNIQYF. CDR3 nucleotides: TGTGCCAGCAGCTTAGCGGGGGATGGGAACATTCAGTACTTC.

The chain has TRBV28 and TRBJ1-2, with TRBD1 matching over 10 bases. V shed 6 bases and J 6 bases; nucleotides not matched to a gene: 13. In germline, CDR1 is MDHEN, CDR2 SYDVKM. CDR3 length: 16 residues. The CDR3 is CASSSPRGQGSDGYTF. The CDR3 DNA reads TGTGCCAGCAGCTCCCCCCGGGGACAGGGGAGTGATGGCTACACCTTC.

Notes on this clonotype: This may stem from a read error, because a much larger clone lies one nucleotide away. V usage is TRBV6-8 and J usage is TRBJ2-7; 7 bases agree with TRBD1. The CDR3 is 15 residues long. With V trimmed by 7 bases and J by 7 bases, 16 bases remained unmatched. Germline CDR1 is MNHGY and CDR2 is SAAAGT. The CDR3 spells CASTPAPRGRLEQYF. CDR3 DNA sequence: TGTGCCAGCACTCCTGCCCCGAGGGGGCGACTGGAGCAGTACTTC.

This clonotype was counted ten times or more. The chain recombines TRBV7-6 with TRBJ1-3; D not resolved. Per germline, CDR1 SGHVS and CDR2 FNYEAQ. The CDR3 is made up of 17 amino acids. Trimming shortened V by 0 bases and J by 3 bases, and 15 bases separated the two germline ends. CDR3 sequence reads: CASSLAVALGGGNTIYF. The CDR3 nucleotides are TGTGCCAGCAGCTTAGCGGTGGCCCTCGGAGGTGGAAACACCATATATTTT. The whole variable domain, filled in from reference TRBV7-6 and TRBJ1-3, reads GAGVSQSPRYKVTKRGQDVALRCDPISGHVSLYWYRQALGQGPEFLTYFNYEAQQDKSGLPNDRFSAERPEGSISTLTIQRTEQRDSAMYRCASSLAVALGGGNTIYFGEGSWLTVV.

The chain employs TRBV9 and TRBJ2-2; tentatively, D is TRBD1 (5 bases). The length of the CDR3 is 16 residues. CDR1 is SGDLS, CDR2 YYNGEE, per germline. Trimming took 0 bases from V and 1 from J, leaving 10 bases between them. The CDR3 is CASSVVSRVNTGELFF. The CDR3 DNA reads TGTGCCAGCAGCGTAGTGAGCAGGGTGAACACCGGGGAGCTGTTTTTT.

In its sample, this clonotype was seen many times. The chain employs TRBV7-8 and TRBJ2-3; 9 nucleotides line up with TRBD1. The CDR3 covers 15 residues. Unmatched junction bases numbered 2, after V lost 2 bases and J lost 2 bases. Germline V CDR1 and CDR2: SGHVS, FQNEAQ. The CDR3 here is CASSLYRGPTDTQYF. CDR3 nucleotide sequence: TGTGCCAGCAGCTTATACAGGGGGCCCACAGATACGCAGTATTTT.

About this clonotype itself: This sequence may be a read error, since a much larger clone differs from it by one base. The V gene is TRBV11-2, the J gene TRBJ2-1; the D gene is possibly TRBD2 (7 bases). The CDR3 extends over 16 amino acids. Germline CDR1 and CDR2: SGHAT and FQNNGV. The CDR3 loop is CASSLDRGGGLNEEFF. The CDR3, as DNA: TGTGCCAGCAGCTTAGATAGGGGGGGGGGCTTGAATGAGGAGTTCTTC.